The count of the clone carrying this T cell receptor (beta chain) is one. The data are from a study of blood T cell repertoires in COVID-19. Study background: The samples span acute and convalescent COVID-19 from the United States, Italy and Spain.

This CDR3 has 13 amino acids. Per the germline V gene, CDR1 is GTSNPN and CDR2 is SVGIG (reference sequence). The ends were cut back, 1 base at V and 3 bases at J, with 10 bases in the middle. Methods used by the authors: Amplifying reference gene primers gave estimates of nucleated cell counts. The table came from immunoSEQ multiplex PCR; TCRdb's copy has only in-frame clones and leaves some out. V, J and clone size were drawn from that table, and D and trimming were deduced from the DNA. The sample lists more than 300,000 clones, around 87% occurring once. This chain links TRBV30 with TRBJ2-7; tentatively, D is TRBD1 (6 bases). The sequenced material came from peripheral blood. This clonotype was sampled from a woman aged 25 to 39 with COVID-19, enrolled during active disease. CDR3: CAWSADSIYEQYF. In DNA form, the CDR3 reads TGTGCCTGGAGTGCGGACAGTATCTACGAGCAGTACTTC.